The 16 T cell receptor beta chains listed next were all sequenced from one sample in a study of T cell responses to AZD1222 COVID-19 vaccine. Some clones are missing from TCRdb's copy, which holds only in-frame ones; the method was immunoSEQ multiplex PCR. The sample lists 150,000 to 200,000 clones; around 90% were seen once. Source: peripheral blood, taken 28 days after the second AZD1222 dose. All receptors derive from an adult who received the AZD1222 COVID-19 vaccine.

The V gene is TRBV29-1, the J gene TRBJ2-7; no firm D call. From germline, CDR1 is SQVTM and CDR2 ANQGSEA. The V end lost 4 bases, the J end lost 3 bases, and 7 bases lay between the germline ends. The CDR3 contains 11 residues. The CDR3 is CSVGGIYEQYF. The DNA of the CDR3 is TGCAGCGTTGGTGGCATCTACGAGCAGTACTTC.

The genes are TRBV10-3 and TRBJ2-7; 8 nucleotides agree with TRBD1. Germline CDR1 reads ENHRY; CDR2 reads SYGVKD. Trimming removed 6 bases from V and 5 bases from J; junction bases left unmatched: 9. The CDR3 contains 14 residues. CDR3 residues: CAIRATGANNEQYF. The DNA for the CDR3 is TGTGCCATCAGGGCGACAGGGGCGAACAACGAGCAGTACTTC.

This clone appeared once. DNA for the CDR3: TGTGCCAGCAGCCGACAGGGAGGGCAGCCCCAGCATTTT. Its protein is CASSRQGGQPQHF. The gene calls are TRBV5-6 and TRBJ1-5; 7 bases map to TRBD1. Germline V lookup: CDR1 SGHDT, CDR2 YYEEEE. The CDR3 sequence is 13 residues long. The ends lost 4 bases at V and 7 bases at J; junction bases unmatched: 5.

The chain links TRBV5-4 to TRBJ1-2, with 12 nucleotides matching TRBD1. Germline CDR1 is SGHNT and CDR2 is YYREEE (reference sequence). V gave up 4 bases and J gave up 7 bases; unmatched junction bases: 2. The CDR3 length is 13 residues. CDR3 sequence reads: CASSGDRGPGYTF. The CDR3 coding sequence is TGTGCCAGCAGCGGGGACAGGGGGCCTGGCTACACCTTC.

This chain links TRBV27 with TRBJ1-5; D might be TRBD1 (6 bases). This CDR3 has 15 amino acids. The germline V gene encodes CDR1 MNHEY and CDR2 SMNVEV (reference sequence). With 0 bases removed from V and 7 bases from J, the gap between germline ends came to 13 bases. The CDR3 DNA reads TGTGCCAGCAGTTTATCGATAGTAGGGGGGCAGCCCCAGCATTTT. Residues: CASSLSIVGGQPQHF.

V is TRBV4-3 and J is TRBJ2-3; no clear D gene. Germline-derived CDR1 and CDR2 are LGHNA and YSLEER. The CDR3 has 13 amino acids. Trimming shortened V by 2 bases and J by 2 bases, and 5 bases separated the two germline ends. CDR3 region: CASSQRDTDTQYF. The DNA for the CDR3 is TGCGCCAGCAGCCAAAGGGACACAGATACGCAGTATTTT.

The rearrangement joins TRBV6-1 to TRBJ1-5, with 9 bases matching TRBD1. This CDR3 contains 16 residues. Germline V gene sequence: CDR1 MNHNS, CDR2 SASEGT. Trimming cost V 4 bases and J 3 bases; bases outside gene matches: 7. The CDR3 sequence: CASSGGTGIFNQPQHF. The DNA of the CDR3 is TGTGCCAGCAGTGGCGGGACAGGGATTTTCAATCAGCCCCAGCATTTT.

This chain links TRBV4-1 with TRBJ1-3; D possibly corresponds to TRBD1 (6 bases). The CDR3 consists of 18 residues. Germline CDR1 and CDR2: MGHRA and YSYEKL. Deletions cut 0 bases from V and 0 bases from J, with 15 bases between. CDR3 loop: CASSQDMPGARSGNTIYF. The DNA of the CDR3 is TGCGCCAGCAGCCAAGATATGCCGGGGGCCCGCTCTGGAAACACCATATATTTT.

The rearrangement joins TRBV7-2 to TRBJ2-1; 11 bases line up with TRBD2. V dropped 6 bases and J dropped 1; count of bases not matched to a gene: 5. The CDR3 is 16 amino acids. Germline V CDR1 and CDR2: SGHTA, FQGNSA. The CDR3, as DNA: TGTGCCAGCAGGGCTAGCGGGGGGTGGTCCTACAATGAGCAGTTCTTC. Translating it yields CASRASGGWSYNEQFF. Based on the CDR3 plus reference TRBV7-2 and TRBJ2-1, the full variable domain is GAGVSQSPSNKVTEKGKDVELRCDPISGHTALYWYRQSLGQGLEFLIYFQGNSAPDKSGLPSDRFSAERTGGSVSTLTIQRTQQEDSAVYLCASRASGGWSYNEQFFGPGTRLTVL.

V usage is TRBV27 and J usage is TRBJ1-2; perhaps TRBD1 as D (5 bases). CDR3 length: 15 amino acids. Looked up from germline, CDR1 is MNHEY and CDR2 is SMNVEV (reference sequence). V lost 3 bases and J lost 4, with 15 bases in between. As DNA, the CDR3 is TGTGCCAGCAGTTTGGCGGTTGGGGGGATCTATGGCTACACCTTC. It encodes CASSLAVGGIYGYTF.

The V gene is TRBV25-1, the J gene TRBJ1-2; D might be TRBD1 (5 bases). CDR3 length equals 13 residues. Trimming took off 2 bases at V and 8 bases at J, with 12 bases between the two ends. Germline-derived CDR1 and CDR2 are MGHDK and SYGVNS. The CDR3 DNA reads TGTGCCAGCAGTGAAGGGACCCAAAGGGGCTACACCTTC. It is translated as CASSEGTQRGYTF.

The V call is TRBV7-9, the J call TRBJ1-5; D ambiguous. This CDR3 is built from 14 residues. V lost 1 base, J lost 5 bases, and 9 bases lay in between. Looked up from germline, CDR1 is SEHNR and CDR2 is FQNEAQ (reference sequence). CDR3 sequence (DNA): TGTGCCAGCAGCTTAGGGGTCGGGGATCAGCCCCAGCATTTT. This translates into CASSLGVGDQPQHF.

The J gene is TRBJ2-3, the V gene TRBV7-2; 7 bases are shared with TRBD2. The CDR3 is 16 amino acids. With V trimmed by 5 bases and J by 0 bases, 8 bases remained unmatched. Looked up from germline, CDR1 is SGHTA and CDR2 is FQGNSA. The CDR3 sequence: CASSPRRGWSTDTQYF. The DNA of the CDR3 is TGTGCCAGCAGCCCCCGGCGGGGGTGGAGCACAGATACGCAGTATTTT.

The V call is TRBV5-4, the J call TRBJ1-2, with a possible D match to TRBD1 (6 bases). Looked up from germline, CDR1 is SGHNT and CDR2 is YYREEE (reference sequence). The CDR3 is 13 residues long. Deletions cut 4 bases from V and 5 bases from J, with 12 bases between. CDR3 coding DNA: TGTGCCAGCAGCACACGGACAGTATATGGCTACACCTTC. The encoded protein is CASSTRTVYGYTF.

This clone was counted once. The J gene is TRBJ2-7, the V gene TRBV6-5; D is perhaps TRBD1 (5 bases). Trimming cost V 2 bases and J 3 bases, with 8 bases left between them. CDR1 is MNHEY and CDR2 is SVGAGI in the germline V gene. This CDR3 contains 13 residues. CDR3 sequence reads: CASSYGHDYEQYF. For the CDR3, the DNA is TGTGCCAGCAGTTACGGACATGACTACGAGCAGTACTTC.

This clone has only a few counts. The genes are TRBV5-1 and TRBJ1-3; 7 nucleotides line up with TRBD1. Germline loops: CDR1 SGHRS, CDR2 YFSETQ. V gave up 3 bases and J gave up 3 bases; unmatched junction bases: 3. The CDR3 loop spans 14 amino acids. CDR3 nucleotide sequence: TGCGCCAGCAGCTCACAGGGGAGTGGAAACACCATATATTTT. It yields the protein CASSSQGSGNTIYF.